This T cell receptor (beta chain) was documented in a study of molecular identifiers for immune sequencing clone quantification. In its sample, this clonotype was seen many times. TCRdb re-derived calls from the PCR reads in MiXCR, one entry per CDR3 protein. The data hold about 640,000 distinct CDR3 sequences, with just under 20% observed a single time. In the sort, naive CD8 T cells were defined as CD8+CD4-CCR7+CD45RA+. J lost 6 bases, V lost 4 bases, and 5 bases had no gene match. CDR1 is SGHKS, CDR2 YYEKEE, per germline (reference sequence). The CDR3 spans 14 residues. The specimen was naive CD8+ T cells from blood, with Jurkat cell RNA spiked in. As for subset: FACS-sorted CD8+CD4-CCR7+CD45RA+ naive T cells. The chain uses TRBV5-5 and TRBJ1-5; 9 bases fit TRBD1. This clonotype originated in a human donor in good health. Some libraries in this study had Jurkat cell RNA spiked in. The CDR3 sequence is CASSLGQGSQPQHF. The CDR3 bases are TGTGCCAGCAGCCTTGGACAGGGGAGTCAGCCCCAGCATTTT.